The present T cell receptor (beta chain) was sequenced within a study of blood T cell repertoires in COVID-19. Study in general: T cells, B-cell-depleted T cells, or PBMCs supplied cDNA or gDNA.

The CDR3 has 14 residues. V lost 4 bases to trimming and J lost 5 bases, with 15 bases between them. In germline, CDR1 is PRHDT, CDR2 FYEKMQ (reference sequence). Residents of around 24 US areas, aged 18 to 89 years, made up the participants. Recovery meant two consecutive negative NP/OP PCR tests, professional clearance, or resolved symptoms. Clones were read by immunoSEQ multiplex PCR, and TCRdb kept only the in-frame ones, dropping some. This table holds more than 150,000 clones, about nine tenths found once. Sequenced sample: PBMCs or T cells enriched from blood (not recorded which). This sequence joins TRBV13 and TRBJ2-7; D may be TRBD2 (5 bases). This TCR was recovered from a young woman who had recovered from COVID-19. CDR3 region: CASSSASLADEQYF. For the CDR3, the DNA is TGTGCCAGCAGCTCGGCTTCCCTAGCAGACGAGCAGTACTTC.